This entry concerns a single T cell receptor (beta chain). The record originates from a study of siplizumab effects on memory and regulatory T cells. V gave up 5 bases and J gave up 12 bases; unmatched junction bases: 10. Germline V CDR1 and CDR2: SGHRS, YFSETQ. The CDR3 has 15 residues. TCRdb's copy holds only in-frame clones and misses some; the assay was immunoSEQ multiplex PCR. This table holds over 95,000 clones, over 85% found once. The sequence came from a human donor in good health. The gene calls are TRBV5-1 and TRBJ2-1; 14 bases are shared with TRBD2. Sequencing input: non-Treg CD4+ T cells sorted from blood. The CDR3 region has the DNA TGCGCCAGCAGTTTTCGGACTAGCGGGGGGTCTCTGCAGTTCTTC. It translates to CASSFRTSGGSLQFF.